Detailed here is one T cell receptor beta chain. Patients from Seattle were sampled longitudinally, starting during active infection. The source of the sample is a study of blood T cell repertoires in COVID-19. At the level of the study: The United States, Italy and Spain were the sources of the acute and convalescent COVID-19 samples. The analysed material was cDNA or gDNA that came from T cells, B-cell-depleted T cells, or PBMCs.

Per the original data handling: Amplifying reference gene primers gave estimates of nucleated cell counts. TCRdb's table, derived via immunoSEQ multiplex PCR, lists solely in-frame clones and lacks some. That table supplies the V and J calls and clone size; D and trimming were determined from the DNA. This sample has some 64,000 clones, with 78% found just once. CDR3 length: 17 amino acids. Trimming removed 4 bases from V and 3 bases from J; junction bases left unmatched: 14. Looked up from germline, CDR1 is SGHTA and CDR2 is FQGNSA. This chain links TRBV7-2 with TRBJ1-2; TRBD1 aligns across 7 bases. Sequencing input: peripheral blood. The sequence was collected from a man aged 60-69 years with COVID-19, enrolled during active disease. CDR3 protein: CASSSLNRGKGDYGYTF. The CDR3 nucleotides read TGTGCCAGCAGCTCCTTGAACAGGGGAAAGGGAGACTATGGCTACACCTTC.